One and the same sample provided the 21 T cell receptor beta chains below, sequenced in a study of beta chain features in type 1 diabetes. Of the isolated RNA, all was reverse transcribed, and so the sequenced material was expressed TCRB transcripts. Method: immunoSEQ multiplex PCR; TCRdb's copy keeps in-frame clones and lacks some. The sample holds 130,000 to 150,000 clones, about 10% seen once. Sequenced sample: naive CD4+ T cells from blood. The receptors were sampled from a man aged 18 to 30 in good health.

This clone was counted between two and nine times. The CDR3 DNA follows: TGTGCCAGCAGTGGACAGGGGGCTACTAATGAAAAACTGTTTTTT. Its translation: CASSGQGATNEKLFF. The J gene is TRBJ1-4, the V gene TRBV2; 10 nucleotides align to TRBD1. Per the germline V gene, CDR1 is SNHLY and CDR2 is FYNNEI. With 4 bases clipped from V and 2 bases from J, the junction kept 1 base outside the gene matches. The CDR3 spans 15 residues.

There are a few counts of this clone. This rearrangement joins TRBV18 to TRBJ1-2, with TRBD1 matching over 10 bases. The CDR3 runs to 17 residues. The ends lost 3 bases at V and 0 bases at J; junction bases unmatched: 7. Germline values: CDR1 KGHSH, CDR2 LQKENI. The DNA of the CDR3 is TGTGCCAGCTCACCCCCGGGACAGGGGCTCTCTAACTATGGCTACACCTTC. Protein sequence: CASSPPGQGLSNYGYTF.

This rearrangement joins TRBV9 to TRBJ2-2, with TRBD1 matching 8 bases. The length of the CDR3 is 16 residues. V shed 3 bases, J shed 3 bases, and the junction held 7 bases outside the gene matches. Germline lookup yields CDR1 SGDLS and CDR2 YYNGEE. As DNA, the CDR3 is TGTGCCAGCAGCGCCAAACAGGGGGAGGACACCGGGGAGCTGTTTTTT. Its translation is CASSAKQGEDTGELFF.

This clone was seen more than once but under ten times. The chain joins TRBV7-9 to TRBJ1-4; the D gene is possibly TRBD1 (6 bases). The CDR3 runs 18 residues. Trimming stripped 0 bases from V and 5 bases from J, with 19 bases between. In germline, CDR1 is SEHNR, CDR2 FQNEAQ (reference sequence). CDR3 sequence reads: CASSLAFSPRTENEKLFF. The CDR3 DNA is TGTGCCAGCAGCTTAGCCTTCTCCCCCCGGACAGAGAATGAAAAACTGTTTTTT.

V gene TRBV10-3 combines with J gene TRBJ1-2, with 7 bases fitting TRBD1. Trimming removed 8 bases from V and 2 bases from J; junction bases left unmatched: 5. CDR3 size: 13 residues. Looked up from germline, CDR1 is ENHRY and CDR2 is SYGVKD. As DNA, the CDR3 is TGTGCCATCGGGGGACAGCCAAACTATGGCTACACCTTC. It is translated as CAIGGQPNYGYTF.

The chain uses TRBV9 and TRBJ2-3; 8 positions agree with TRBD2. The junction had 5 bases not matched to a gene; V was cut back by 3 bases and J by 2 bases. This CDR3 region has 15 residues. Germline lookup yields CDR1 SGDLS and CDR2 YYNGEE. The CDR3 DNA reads TGTGCCAGCAGCGCCGTAGCGGGGATCACAGATACGCAGTATTTT. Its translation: CASSAVAGITDTQYF.

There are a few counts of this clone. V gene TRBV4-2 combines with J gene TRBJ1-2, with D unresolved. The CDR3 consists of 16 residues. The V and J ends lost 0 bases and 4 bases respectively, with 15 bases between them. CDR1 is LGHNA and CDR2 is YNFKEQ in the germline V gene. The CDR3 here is CASSQEAATTIYGYTF. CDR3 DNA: TGTGCCAGCAGCCAAGAGGCAGCGACTACTATCTATGGCTACACCTTC.

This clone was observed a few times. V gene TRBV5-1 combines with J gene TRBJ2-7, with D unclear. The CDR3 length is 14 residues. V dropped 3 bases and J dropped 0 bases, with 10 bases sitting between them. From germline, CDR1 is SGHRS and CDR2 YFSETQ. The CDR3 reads CASSYYGSSYEQYF. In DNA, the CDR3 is TGCGCCAGCAGCTACTATGGCAGCTCCTACGAGCAGTACTTC.

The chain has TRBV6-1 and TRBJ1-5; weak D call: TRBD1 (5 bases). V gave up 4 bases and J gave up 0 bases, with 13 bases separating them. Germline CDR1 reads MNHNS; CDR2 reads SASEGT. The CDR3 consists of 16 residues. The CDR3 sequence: CASSGVGGYSNQPQHF. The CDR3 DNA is TGTGCCAGCAGTGGAGTGGGGGGGTATAGCAATCAGCCCCAGCATTTT.

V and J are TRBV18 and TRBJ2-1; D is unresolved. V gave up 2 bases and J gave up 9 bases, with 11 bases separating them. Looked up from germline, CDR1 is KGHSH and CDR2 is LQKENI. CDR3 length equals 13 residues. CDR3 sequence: CASSPSGPLEQFF. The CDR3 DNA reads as TGTGCCAGCTCACCATCTGGCCCCCTTGAGCAGTTCTTC.

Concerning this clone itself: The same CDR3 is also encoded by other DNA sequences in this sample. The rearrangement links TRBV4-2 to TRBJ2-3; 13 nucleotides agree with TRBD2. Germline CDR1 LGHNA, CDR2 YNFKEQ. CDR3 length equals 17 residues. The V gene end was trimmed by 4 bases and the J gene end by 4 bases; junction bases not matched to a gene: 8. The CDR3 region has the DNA TGTGCCAGCAGCCCCGGAACTAGCGGGGGGGCCGCAGATACGCAGTATTTT. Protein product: CASSPGTSGGAADTQYF.

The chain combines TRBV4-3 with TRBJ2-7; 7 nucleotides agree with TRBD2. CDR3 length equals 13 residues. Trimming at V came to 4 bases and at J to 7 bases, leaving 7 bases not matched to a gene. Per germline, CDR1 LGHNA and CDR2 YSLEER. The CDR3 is CASSRWVGGEQYF. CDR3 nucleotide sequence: TGCGCCAGCAGCCGGTGGGTCGGGGGGGAGCAGTACTTC.

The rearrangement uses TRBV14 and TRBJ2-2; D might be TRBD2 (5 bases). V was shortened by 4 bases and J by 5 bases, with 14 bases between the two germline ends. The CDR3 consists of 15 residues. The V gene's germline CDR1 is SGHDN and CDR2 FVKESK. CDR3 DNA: TGTGCCAGCAGCCTCAGCTACTCGGGGACCGGGGAGCTGTTTTTT. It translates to CASSLSYSGTGELFF.

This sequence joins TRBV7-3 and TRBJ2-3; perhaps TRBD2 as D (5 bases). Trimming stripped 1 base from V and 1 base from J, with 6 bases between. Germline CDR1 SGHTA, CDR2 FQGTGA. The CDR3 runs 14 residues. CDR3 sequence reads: CASSLRRGTDTQYF. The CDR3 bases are TGTGCCAGCAGCTTAAGGCGGGGCACAGATACGCAGTATTTT.

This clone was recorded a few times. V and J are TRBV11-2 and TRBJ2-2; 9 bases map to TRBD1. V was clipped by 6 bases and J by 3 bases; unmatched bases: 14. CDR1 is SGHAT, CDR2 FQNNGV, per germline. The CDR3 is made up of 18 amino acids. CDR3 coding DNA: TGTGCCAGCAGAAGACCTCCCCCGGGACAGGGAGACACCGGGGAGCTGTTTTTT. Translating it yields CASRRPPPGQGDTGELFF.

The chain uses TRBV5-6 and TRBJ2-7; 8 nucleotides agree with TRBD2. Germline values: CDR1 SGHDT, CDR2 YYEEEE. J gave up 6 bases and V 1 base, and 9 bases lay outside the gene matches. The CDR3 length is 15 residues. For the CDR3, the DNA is TGTGCCAGCAGCTTGCCGGGACTAGATACGCTCGAGCAGTACTTC. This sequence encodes CASSLPGLDTLEQYF.

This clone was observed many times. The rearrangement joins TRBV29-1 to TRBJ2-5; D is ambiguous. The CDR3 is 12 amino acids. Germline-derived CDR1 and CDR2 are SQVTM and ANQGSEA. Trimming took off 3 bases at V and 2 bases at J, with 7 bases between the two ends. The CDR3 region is CSVDGLQETQYF. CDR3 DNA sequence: TGCAGCGTTGATGGCTTGCAAGAGACCCAGTACTTC.

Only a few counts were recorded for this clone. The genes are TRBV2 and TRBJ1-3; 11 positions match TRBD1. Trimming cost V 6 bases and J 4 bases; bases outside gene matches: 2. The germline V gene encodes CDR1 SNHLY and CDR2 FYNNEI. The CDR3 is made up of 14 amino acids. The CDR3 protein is CASRDRGPGNTIYF. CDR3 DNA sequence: TGTGCCAGCAGGGACAGGGGGCCCGGAAACACCATATATTTT.

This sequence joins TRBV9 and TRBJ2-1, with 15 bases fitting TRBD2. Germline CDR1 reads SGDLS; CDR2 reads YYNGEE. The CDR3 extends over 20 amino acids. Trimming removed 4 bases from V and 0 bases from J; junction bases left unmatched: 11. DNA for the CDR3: TGTGCCAGCAGCCCCTCAGGACTAGCGGGGGGGAAAAGCTCCTACAATGAGCAGTTCTTC. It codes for CASSPSGLAGGKSSYNEQFF.

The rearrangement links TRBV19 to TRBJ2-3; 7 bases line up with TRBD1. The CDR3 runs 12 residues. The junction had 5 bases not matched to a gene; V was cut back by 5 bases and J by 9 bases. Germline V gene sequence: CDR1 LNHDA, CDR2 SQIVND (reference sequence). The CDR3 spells CASSATGKTQYF. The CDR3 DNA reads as TGTGCCAGTAGTGCGACAGGGAAGACGCAGTATTTT.

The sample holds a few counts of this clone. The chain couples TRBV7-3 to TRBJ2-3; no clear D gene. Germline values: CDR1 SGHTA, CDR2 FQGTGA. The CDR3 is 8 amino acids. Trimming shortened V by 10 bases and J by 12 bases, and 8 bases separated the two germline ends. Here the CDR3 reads CATWPQYF. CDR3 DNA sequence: TGTGCCACTTGGCCCCAGTATTTT.